This T cell receptor beta chain is from a study of blood T cell repertoires in COVID-19. Study context: COVID-19 samples, acute and convalescent, were from the United States, Italy and Spain. PBMCs, B-cell-depleted T cells, or T cells provided the cDNA or gDNA that made up the material.

Looked up from germline, CDR1 is SGHVS and CDR2 is FNYEAQ. This CDR3 comprises 16 residues. Trimming removed 3 bases from V and 9 bases from J; junction bases left unmatched: 12. Followed over time, Seattle patients had been enrolled while infection was active. In the original analysis: Scientists estimated how many nucleated cells there were by amplifying reference gene primers. The table came from immunoSEQ multiplex PCR; TCRdb's copy has only in-frame clones and leaves some out. V and J calls and clone size are as listed in that table; D and trimming were resolved from the DNA. The sample has 170,000 or so clones; less than 90% are singletons.

The chain employs TRBV7-6 and TRBJ2-1; 9 positions agree with TRBD2. This receptor was identified in a woman in her sixties or seventies with COVID-19, enrolled during active disease. Sequences were obtained from peripheral blood. CDR3 bases: TGTGCCAGCAGCTTCACTAGCGGGTTACCCCCACTTGAGCAGTTCTTC. Its translation: CASSFTSGLPPLEQFF. Variable domain in full (rest from reference TRBV7-6 and TRBJ2-1): GAGVSQSPRYKVTKRGQDVALRCDPISGHVSLYWYRQALGQGPEFLTYFNYEAQQDKSGLPNDRFSAERPEGSISTLTIQRTEQRDSAMYRCASSFTSGLPPLEQFFGPGTRLTVL.